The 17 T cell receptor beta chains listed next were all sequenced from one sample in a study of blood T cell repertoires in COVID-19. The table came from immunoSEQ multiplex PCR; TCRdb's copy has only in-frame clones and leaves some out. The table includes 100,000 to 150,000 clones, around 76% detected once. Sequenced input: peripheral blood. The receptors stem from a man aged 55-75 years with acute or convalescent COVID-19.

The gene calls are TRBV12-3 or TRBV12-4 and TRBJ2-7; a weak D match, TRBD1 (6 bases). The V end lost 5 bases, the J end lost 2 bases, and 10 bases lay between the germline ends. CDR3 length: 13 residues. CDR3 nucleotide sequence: TGTGCCAGCAGTGAGAGGACAGCCTACGAGCAGTACTTC. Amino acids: CASSERTAYEQYF.

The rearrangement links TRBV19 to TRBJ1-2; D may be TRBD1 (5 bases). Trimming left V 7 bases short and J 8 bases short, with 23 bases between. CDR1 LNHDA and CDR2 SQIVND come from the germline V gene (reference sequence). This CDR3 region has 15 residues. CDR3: CASIGGDSAFRGYTF. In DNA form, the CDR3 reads TGTGCCAGTATTGGAGGGGATTCCGCCTTTCGAGGCTACACCTTC.

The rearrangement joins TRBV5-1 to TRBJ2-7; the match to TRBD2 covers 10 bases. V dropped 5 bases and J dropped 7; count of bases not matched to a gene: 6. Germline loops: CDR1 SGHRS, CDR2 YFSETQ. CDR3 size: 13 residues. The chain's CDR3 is CASSNLAGDEQYF. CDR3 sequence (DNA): TGCGCCAGCAGTAACCTAGCGGGAGATGAGCAGTACTTC.

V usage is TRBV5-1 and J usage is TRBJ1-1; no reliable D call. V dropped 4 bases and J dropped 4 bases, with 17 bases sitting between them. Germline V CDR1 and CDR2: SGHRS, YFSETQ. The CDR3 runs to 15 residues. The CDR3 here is CASSPQRPGSTEAFF. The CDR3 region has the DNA TGCGCCAGCAGCCCACAGCGACCGGGGAGCACTGAAGCTTTCTTT.

CDR3 nucleotides: TGTGCCTGCCCGGGGGGCGAGCGTGGCACTGAAGCTTTCTTT. Protein: CACPGGERGTEAFF. V and J are TRBV30 and TRBJ1-1; possibly TRBD1 for D (6 bases). CDR1 is GTSNPN, CDR2 SVGIG, per germline (reference sequence). The V and J ends lost 6 bases and 4 bases respectively, with 18 bases between them. The length of the CDR3 is 14 residues.

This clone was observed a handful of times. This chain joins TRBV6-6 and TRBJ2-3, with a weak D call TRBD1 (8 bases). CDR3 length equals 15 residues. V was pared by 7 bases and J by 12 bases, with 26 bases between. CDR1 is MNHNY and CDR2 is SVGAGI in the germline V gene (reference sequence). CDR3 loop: CASTRTGREGVGQYF. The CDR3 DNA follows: TGTGCCAGCACCCGGACAGGGAGGGAGGGGGTAGGTCAGTATTTT.

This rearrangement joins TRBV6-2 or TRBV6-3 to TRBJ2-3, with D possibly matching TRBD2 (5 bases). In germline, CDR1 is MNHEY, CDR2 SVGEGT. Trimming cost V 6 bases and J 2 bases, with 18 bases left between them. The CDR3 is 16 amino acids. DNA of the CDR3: TGTGCCAGCAGCTCCCGACCTAAGCGGTACACAGATACGCAGTATTTT. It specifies CASSSRPKRYTDTQYF.

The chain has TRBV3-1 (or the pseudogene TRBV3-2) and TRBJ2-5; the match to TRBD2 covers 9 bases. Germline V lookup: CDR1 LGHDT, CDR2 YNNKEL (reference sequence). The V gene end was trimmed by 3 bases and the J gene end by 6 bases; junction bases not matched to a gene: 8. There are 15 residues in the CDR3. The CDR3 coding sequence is TGTGCCAGCAGCCAGCTAGCGGGGAGCTTCAAGACCCAGTACTTC. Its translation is CASSQLAGSFKTQYF.

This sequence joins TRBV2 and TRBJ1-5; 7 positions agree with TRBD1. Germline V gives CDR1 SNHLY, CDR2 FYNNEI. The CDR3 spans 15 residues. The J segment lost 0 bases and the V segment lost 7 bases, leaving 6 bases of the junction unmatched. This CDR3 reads CASTKTGYSNQPQHF. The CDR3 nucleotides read TGTGCCAGCACTAAGACAGGGTATAGCAATCAGCCCCAGCATTTT.

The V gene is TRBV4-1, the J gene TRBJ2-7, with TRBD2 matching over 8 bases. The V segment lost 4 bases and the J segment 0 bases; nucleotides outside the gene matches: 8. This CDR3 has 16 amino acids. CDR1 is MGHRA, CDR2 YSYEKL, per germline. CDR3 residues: CASSPLLAGGSYEQYF. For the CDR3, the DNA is TGCGCCAGCAGCCCTTTACTTGCGGGGGGCTCCTACGAGCAGTACTTC.

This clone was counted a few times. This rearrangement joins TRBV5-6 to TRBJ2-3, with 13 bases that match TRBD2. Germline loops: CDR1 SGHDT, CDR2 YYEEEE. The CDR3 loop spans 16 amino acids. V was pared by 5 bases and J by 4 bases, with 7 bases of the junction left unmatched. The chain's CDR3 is CASSFRLAGGPDTQYF. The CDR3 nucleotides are TGTGCCAGCAGTTTTAGACTAGCGGGGGGACCAGATACGCAGTATTTT. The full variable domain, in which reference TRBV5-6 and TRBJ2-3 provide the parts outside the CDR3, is DAGVTQSPTHLIKTRGQQVTLRCSPKSGHDTVSWYQQALGQGPQFIFQYYEEEERQRGNFPDRFSGHQFPNYSSELNVNALLLGDSALYLCASSFRLAGGPDTQYFGPGTRLTVL.

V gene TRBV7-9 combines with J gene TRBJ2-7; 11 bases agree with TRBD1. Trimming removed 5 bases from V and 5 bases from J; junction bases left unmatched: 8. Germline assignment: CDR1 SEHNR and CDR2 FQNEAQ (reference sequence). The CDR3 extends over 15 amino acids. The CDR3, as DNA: TGTGCCAGCAGCGCCGGACAGGGGGCGATTGACGAGCAGTACTTC. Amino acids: CASSAGQGAIDEQYF.

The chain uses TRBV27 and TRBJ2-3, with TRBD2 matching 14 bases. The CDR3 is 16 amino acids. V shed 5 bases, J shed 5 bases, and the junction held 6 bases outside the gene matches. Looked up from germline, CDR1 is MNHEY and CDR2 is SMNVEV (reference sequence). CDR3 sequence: CASSQRLAGGGDTQYF. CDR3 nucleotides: TGTGCCAGCAGTCAAAGACTAGCGGGAGGGGGAGATACGCAGTATTTT.

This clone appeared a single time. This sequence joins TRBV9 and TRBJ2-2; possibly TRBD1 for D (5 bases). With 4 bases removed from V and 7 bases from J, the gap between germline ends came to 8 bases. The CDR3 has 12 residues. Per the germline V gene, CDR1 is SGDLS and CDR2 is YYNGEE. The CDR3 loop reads CASSTTVGELFF. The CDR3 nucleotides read TGTGCCAGCAGCACGACAGTCGGGGAGCTGTTTTTT.

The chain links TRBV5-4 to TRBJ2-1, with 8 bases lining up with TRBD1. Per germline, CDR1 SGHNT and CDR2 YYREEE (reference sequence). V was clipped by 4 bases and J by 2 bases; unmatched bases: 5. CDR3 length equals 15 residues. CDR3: CASSPQGAAYNEQFF. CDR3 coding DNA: TGTGCCAGCAGCCCGCAGGGGGCGGCCTACAATGAGCAGTTCTTC.

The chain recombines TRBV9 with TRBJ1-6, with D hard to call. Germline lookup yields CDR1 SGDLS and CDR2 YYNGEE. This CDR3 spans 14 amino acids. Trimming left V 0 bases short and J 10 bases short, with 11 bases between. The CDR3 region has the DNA TGTGCCAGCAGCGTAGGCTTATCAGGCTCACCCCTCCACTTT. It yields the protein CASSVGLSGSPLHF.

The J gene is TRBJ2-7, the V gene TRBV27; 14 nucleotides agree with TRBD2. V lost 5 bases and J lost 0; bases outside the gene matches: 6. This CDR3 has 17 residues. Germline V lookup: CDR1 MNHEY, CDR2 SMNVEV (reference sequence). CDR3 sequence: CASSPRLAGGSSYEQYF. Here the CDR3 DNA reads TGTGCCAGCAGTCCGCGACTAGCGGGGGGGTCCTCCTACGAGCAGTACTTC.